These 24 T cell receptor beta chains originate from one sample sequenced in a study of blood T cell repertoires in COVID-19. Profiled with immunoSEQ multiplex PCR; TCRdb holds only in-frame clones, not every one. Of 6,200 or so clones listed, over 70% are singletons. Sequencing input: peripheral blood. All receptors come from a man aged 55 to 70 with acute or convalescent COVID-19.

This chain joins TRBV15 and TRBJ1-3; D is undetermined. Germline V gives CDR1 LNHNV, CDR2 YYDKDF (reference sequence). The CDR3 length is 15 residues. V gave up 0 bases and J gave up 4 bases, with 10 bases separating them. Here the CDR3 reads CATSRDTSHGNTIYF. Written as DNA, the CDR3 is TGTGCCACCAGCAGAGATACCAGTCACGGAAACACCATATATTTT.

CDR3 protein: CASSIAGDYNEQFF. The DNA of the CDR3 is TGTGCCAGCAGTATAGCGGGGGACTACAATGAGCAGTTCTTC. The chain joins TRBV6-6 to TRBJ2-1; TRBD2 agrees at 9 bases. Per the germline V gene, CDR1 is MNHNY and CDR2 is SVGAGI (reference sequence). The CDR3 is 14 amino acids. Unmatched junction bases numbered 2, after V lost 5 bases and J lost 3 bases.

The rearrangement links TRBV2 to TRBJ2-7; D remains unclear. Germline loops: CDR1 SNHLY, CDR2 FYNNEI. The CDR3 contains 12 residues. Trimming left V 7 bases short and J 1 base short, with 8 bases between. For the CDR3, the DNA is TGTGCCAGCACAGGTGAATCCTACGAGCAGTACTTC. This codes for CASTGESYEQYF. The entire variable domain, with the rest obtained from reference TRBV2 and TRBJ2-7, is as follows: EPEVTQTPSHQVTQMGQEVILRCVPISNHLYFYWYRQILGQKVEFLVSFYNNEISEKSEIFDDQFSVERPDGSNFTLKIRSTKLEDSAMYFCASTGESYEQYFGPGTRLTVT.

The gene calls are TRBV5-4 and TRBJ2-7; D remains unclear. CDR3 length: 12 residues. Trimming took off 0 bases at V and 5 bases at J, with 6 bases between the two ends. Germline V gene data show CDR1 as SGHNT and CDR2 as YYREEE (reference sequence). The CDR3 DNA reads as TGTGCCAGCAGCTTGGGAGATAACGAGCAGTACTTC. Its protein is CASSLGDNEQYF.

The chain joins TRBV6-5 to TRBJ1-5; 8 bases are a match to TRBD1. V was clipped by 4 bases and J by 4 bases; unmatched bases: 3. The CDR3 is 14 residues long. Per the germline V gene, CDR1 is MNHEY and CDR2 is SVGAGI. The CDR3 DNA is TGTGCCAGCAGTTCCCGACAGGGGAATCAGCCCCAGCATTTT. It translates to CASSSRQGNQPQHF.

This rearrangement joins TRBV19 to TRBJ2-2; perhaps TRBD1 as D (6 bases). Trimming took off 3 bases at V and 0 bases at J, with 17 bases between the two ends. CDR3 length: 18 residues. Germline V gene sequence: CDR1 LNHDA, CDR2 SQIVND (reference sequence). Here the CDR3 reads CASSMTGGANANTGELFF. The CDR3, as DNA: TGTGCCAGTAGTATGACAGGTGGGGCAAATGCGAACACCGGGGAGCTGTTTTTT.

This clone was seen only once. This CDR3 reads CASSLSGGFAGELFF. CDR3 nucleotide sequence: TGTGCCAGCAGCTTAAGCGGGGGCTTCGCCGGGGAGCTGTTTTTT. The gene calls are TRBV7-3 and TRBJ2-2; a weak D match, TRBD2 (7 bases). Trimming removed 1 base at V and 6 bases at J, with 12 bases between. The CDR3 length is 15 residues. Per the germline V gene, CDR1 is SGHTA and CDR2 is FQGTGA. Full variable domain (missing parts from reference TRBV7-3 and TRBJ2-2): GAGVSQTPSNKVTEKGKYVELRCDPISGHTALYWYRQSLGQGPEFLIYFQGTGAADDSGLPNDRFFAVRPEGSVSTLKIQRTERGDSAVYLCASSLSGGFAGELFFGEGSRLTVL.

The genes are TRBV5-6 and TRBJ2-7; a weak D match, TRBD2 (5 bases). CDR3 length equals 14 residues. The V end lost 0 bases, the J end lost 2 bases, and 9 bases lay between the germline ends. In germline, CDR1 is SGHDT, CDR2 YYEEEE. DNA of the CDR3: TGTGCCAGCAGCTTGGGGAGGAATACCTACGAGCAGTACTTC. Amino acid sequence: CASSLGRNTYEQYF.

The gene calls are TRBV5-1 and TRBJ2-2; 10 positions agree with TRBD1. This CDR3 contains 15 residues. The trim removed 3 bases at V and 9 bases at J, leaving 8 bases unmatched. Germline V CDR1 and CDR2: SGHRS, YFSETQ. The CDR3 sequence is CASSSGTGVLRELFF. Here the CDR3 DNA reads TGCGCCAGCAGCTCCGGGACAGGGGTACTCCGGGAGCTGTTTTTT.

This clone came up a few times. V usage is TRBV21-1 and J usage is TRBJ2-7; TRBD1 reflects the table's D call only, with no check against the DNA. TRBV21-1 is listed as a pseudogene. The length of the CDR3 is 15 residues. The CDR3 loop is CASSNYTGTPYEQYF. CDR3 DNA sequence: TGTGCCAGCAGCAACTATACCGGGACACCCTACGAGCAGTACTTC.

The chain is built from TRBV4-3 and TRBJ2-3; 11 positions match TRBD2. In germline, CDR1 is LGHNA, CDR2 YSLEER. The length of the CDR3 is 15 residues. Trimming at V came to 5 bases and at J to 1 base, leaving 2 bases not matched to a gene. The CDR3 spells CASSSLAGGTDTQYF. The CDR3 DNA sequence: TGCGCCAGCAGCTCACTAGCGGGGGGCACAGATACGCAGTATTTT.

J is TRBJ1-1 and V is TRBV18, with no clear D. Germline V gene lookup returns CDR1 KGHSH and CDR2 LQKENI. The CDR3 is 12 residues long. The germline V and J ends were trimmed by 5 bases and 0 bases, with 4 bases remaining between them. The CDR3 region is CASSRVNTEAFF. In DNA, the CDR3 is TGTGCCAGCTCAAGAGTGAACACTGAAGCTTTCTTT.

V gene TRBV29-1 combines with J gene TRBJ2-4; D remains unclear. The CDR3 covers 12 residues. The germline V gene encodes CDR1 SQVTM and CDR2 ANQGSEA. Trimming pared 1 base from V and 6 bases from J, leaving 7 bases between. The CDR3 sequence is CSVEVSGNIQYF. The CDR3 DNA reads TGCAGCGTTGAAGTTTCAGGAAACATTCAGTACTTC.

The rearrangement links TRBV14 to TRBJ1-3; maybe TRBD1 (6 bases). This CDR3 region has 15 residues. V shed 4 bases and J shed 0 bases, with 10 bases lying between them. The germline CDR1 and CDR2 sequences are SGHDN and FVKESK. For the CDR3, the DNA is TGTGCCAGCAGCCGTCGACAGGACTCTGGAAACACCATATATTTT. Its protein is CASSRRQDSGNTIYF.

The rearrangement links TRBV6-5 to TRBJ1-1; 7 bases agree with TRBD1. The CDR3 has 11 residues. Germline V gives CDR1 MNHEY, CDR2 SVGAGI. V was pared by 7 bases and J by 7 bases, with 3 bases of the junction left unmatched. The CDR3 sequence is CASNRQGEAFF. The CDR3 DNA follows: TGTGCCAGCAACCGACAGGGTGAAGCTTTCTTT.

This clone is labeled as medium-sized. This chain connects TRBV5-6 to TRBJ2-3; 9 positions match TRBD2. CDR3 length: 15 residues. With 0 bases clipped from V and 5 bases from J, the junction kept 4 bases outside the gene matches. Germline V CDR1 and CDR2: SGHDT, YYEEEE. For the CDR3, the DNA is TGTGCCAGCAGCTTGGTTGGTAGCGGGGGAGATACGCAGTATTTT. Translating it yields CASSLVGSGGDTQYF.

The chain is built from TRBV6-4 and TRBJ1-5; D call uncertain. The germline V gene encodes CDR1 MRHNA and CDR2 SNTAGT. V was pared by 3 bases and J by 5 bases, with 8 bases between. CDR3 size: 13 residues. The DNA of the CDR3 is TGTGCCAGCAGTGAAGAGGCGGATCAGCCCCAGCATTTT. This translates into CASSEEADQPQHF.

In this sample, this clone turned up once. The chain combines TRBV28 with TRBJ1-5, with D possibly TRBD1 on 5 matching bases. The germline CDR1 and CDR2 sequences are MDHEN and SYDVKM. The CDR3 loop spans 14 amino acids. Trimming cost V 3 bases and J 6 bases, with 12 bases left between them. The CDR3 protein is CASSLPQGVQPQHF. The CDR3 coding sequence is TGTGCCAGCAGTTTGCCCCAGGGTGTTCAGCCCCAGCATTTT.

This clone was seen once. This rearrangement joins TRBV5-1 to TRBJ2-5; D is possibly TRBD2 (6 bases). This CDR3 is 17 amino acids long. Trimming took 3 bases from V and 4 from J, leaving 22 bases between them. Germline loops: CDR1 SGHRS, CDR2 YFSETQ. The CDR3 nucleotides are TGCGCCAGCAGCTCCGTCGGGCGTGGGGGGAGAGGAGAGACCCAGTACTTC. It encodes CASSSVGRGGRGETQYF.

The genes are TRBV30 and TRBJ2-6; 10 nucleotides agree with TRBD1. Germline CDR1 is GTSNPN and CDR2 is SVGIG (reference sequence). With 1 base clipped from V and 3 bases from J, the junction kept 9 bases outside the gene matches. The CDR3 is 18 residues long. As DNA, the CDR3 is TGTGCCTGGAGTGGTGCACGTGACAGGGGGCTTGGGGCCAACGTCCTGACTTTC. Protein sequence: CAWSGARDRGLGANVLTF.

This clone showed up just a few times. DNA for the CDR3: TGTGCCAGCTCAACCGCGGGGGGGCCTTATGAGCAGTTCTTC. Protein sequence: CASSTAGGPYEQFF. The chain is built from TRBV18 and TRBJ2-1, with 9 bases matching TRBD2. Germline V lookup: CDR1 KGHSH, CDR2 LQKENI. V lost 5 bases, J lost 8 bases, and 7 bases stayed unmatched. The CDR3 contains 14 residues.

The chain carries TRBV6-2 or TRBV6-3 and TRBJ2-1; maybe TRBD2 (6 bases). There are 17 residues in the CDR3. Trimming left V 2 bases short and J 3 bases short, with 17 bases between. Germline V gene lookup returns CDR1 MNHEY and CDR2 SVGEGT. This CDR3 reads CASSYPHSGTYYNEQFF. For the CDR3, the DNA is TGTGCCAGCAGTTACCCTCATAGCGGCACCTACTACAATGAGCAGTTCTTC.

The J gene is TRBJ2-3, the V gene TRBV11-2; TRBD1 matches 9 bases. V was clipped by 2 bases and J by 1 base; unmatched bases: 1. CDR3 length: 15 amino acids. The germline CDR1 and CDR2 sequences are SGHAT and FQNNGV. The DNA of the CDR3 is TGTGCCAGCAGCTTATGGACAGGGGGCACAGATACGCAGTATTTT. It encodes CASSLWTGGTDTQYF.

The CDR3: CASSQDWSTTSGNTIYF. The CDR3 bases are TGCGCCAGCAGCCAAGATTGGAGTACGACCTCTGGAAACACCATATATTTT. The genes are TRBV4-3 and TRBJ1-3, with D uncertain. Germline lookup yields CDR1 LGHNA and CDR2 YSLEER. This CDR3 is built from 17 residues. V lost 0 bases and J 0 bases, leaving 12 bases between the germline ends.